The 3 T cell receptor beta chains reported below all come from one sample, sequenced in a study of blood T cell repertoires in COVID-19. Method: immunoSEQ multiplex PCR; TCRdb's copy keeps in-frame clones and lacks some. The top ten hold less than 5.5% of the sample, which has under 200,000 clones, 70% to 90% seen once. Sequencing was done on a sample of peripheral blood. Receptors originate from a woman of 80 years or more with acute or convalescent COVID-19.

The rearrangement links TRBV7-9 to TRBJ2-7; 12 positions match TRBD1. Unmatched junction bases numbered 12, after V lost 8 bases and J lost 4 bases. The germline CDR1 and CDR2 sequences are SEHNR and FQNEAQ (reference sequence). There are 16 residues in the CDR3. The chain's CDR3 is CASGPGTGGKWYEQYF. Here the CDR3 DNA reads TGTGCCAGCGGCCCAGGGACAGGGGGCAAGTGGTACGAGCAGTACTTC.

In DNA, the CDR3 is TGTGCCAGCAGCCCCGACAGGGGGCGATCGTACGAGCAGTACTTC. Translating gives CASSPDRGRSYEQYF. The J gene is TRBJ2-7, the V gene TRBV6-5; 10 nucleotides match TRBD1. CDR3 size: 15 residues. Germline trimming cut 6 bases from V and 4 bases from J; bases unmatched to any gene: 9. CDR1 is MNHEY and CDR2 is SVGAGI in the germline V gene.

The chain has TRBV27 and TRBJ1-1; D is possibly TRBD1 (5 bases). From germline, CDR1 is MNHEY and CDR2 SMNVEV (reference sequence). Trimming removed 8 bases from V and 0 bases from J, with 19 bases in between. The CDR3 runs 16 residues. The CDR3 region is CASGRGSPSVNTEAFF. DNA for the CDR3: TGTGCCAGCGGACGGGGGTCTCCGTCCGTGAACACTGAAGCTTTCTTT.